These T cell receptor beta chains were read from a single sample in a study of shared clonotypes between healthy human individuals. Assay: immunoSEQ multiplex PCR; the TCRdb copy retains only in-frame clones and omits some. The table shows some 2,000,000 clones, with 85% to 95% occurring only once. The material sequenced was naive CD4+ T cells sorted from blood. The receptors stem from a man younger than 35 in good health. Both conserved end residues are part of each CDR3. D genes are given only for firm matches. Expanded clones are given a class, and other clones once, few, many or no size at all.

cdr3_nt cdr3_aa clone_size v_call d_call j_call
TGTGCCAGCAGTGGTGCACAGGAAAATCAGCCCCAGCATTTT CASSGAQENQPQHF - TRBV2 - TRBJ1-5
TGCGCCAGCAGCCAAGAAGGGGTAGGCTACACCTTC CASSQEGVGYTF - TRBV4-1 - TRBJ1-2
TGTGCCAGCTCGTCGGCTAGCGTGAGCCGCACAGATACGCAGTATTTT CASSSASVSRTDTQYF - TRBV18 - TRBJ2-3
TGTGCCAGCAGCCGAACAGGGCCCCCCTACGAGCAGTACTTC CASSRTGPPYEQYF - TRBV6-5 - TRBJ2-7
TGTGCCTGGAGCCAGACCAGATTCGGACGGCAAGATCAGCCCCAGCATTTT CAWSQTRFGRQDQPQHF - TRBV30 - TRBJ1-5
TGCGCCAGCAGCCAAGGCCAGGGGGGTACCGGTCAGCCCCAGCATTTT CASSQGQGGTGQPQHF - TRBV4-1 TRBD1 TRBJ1-5
TGTGCCAGCAGCTTAGATTCCGGGGCCCTCAATACGCAGTATTTT CASSLDSGALNTQYF - TRBV7-2 - TRBJ2-3
TGTGCCATCAGTGAGTCGAGACTAGCGGGAGGGGCCTACGAGCAGTACTTC CAISESRLAGGAYEQYF - TRBV10-3 TRBD2 TRBJ2-7
TGTGCCAGCAGCTTCGCAGGGAATCAGCCCCAGCATTTT CASSFAGNQPQHF - TRBV11-2 - TRBJ1-5
TGTGCCAGCAGTACCGAAGCGCCTGGGGCCAACGTCCTGACTTTC CASSTEAPGANVLTF - TRBV28 - TRBJ2-6
TGTGCCAGCAGCCCGACTGAAAACAATGAGCAGTTCTTC CASSPTENNEQFF - TRBV9 - TRBJ2-1
TGTGCCAGCAGTTTAGAAGCGGGAGGCAATGAGCAGTTCTTC CASSLEAGGNEQFF - TRBV27 TRBD2 TRBJ2-1
TGTGCCAGCAGCTTGGGACAGAAGACTAACTATGGCTACACCTTC CASSLGQKTNYGYTF - TRBV5-6 - TRBJ1-2
TGTGCCAGCAGCTTTGGACTCGGGAGCACTGAAGCTTTCTTT CASSFGLGSTEAFF - TRBV25-1 - TRBJ1-1
TGTGCCAGCAGCTTAGGAGGGTGGGGGACTGCCTCCTACGAGCAGTACTTC CASSLGGWGTASYEQYF - TRBV13 - TRBJ2-7
TGTGCCAGCAGCTCGCAGGTCAGCTTCACAGATACGCAGTATTTT CASSSQVSFTDTQYF - TRBV14 - TRBJ2-3
TGTGCCAGCAGCTCGGCCCGACTAGCGGGGGTGACAGATACGCAGTATTTT CASSSARLAGVTDTQYF few TRBV7-3 TRBD2 TRBJ2-3
TGCGCCAGCAGCCAGGACAGAGAGAACACTGAAGCTTTCTTT CASSQDRENTEAFF - TRBV23-1 - TRBJ1-1
TGTGCCAGCAGCCCAACCGGGACTAACACCGGGGAGCTGTTTTTT CASSPTGTNTGELFF - TRBV7-2 - TRBJ2-2
TGTGCCAGTAGTGCGTACGGGACAGGGATTTACGAGCAGTACTTC CASSAYGTGIYEQYF - TRBV19 TRBD1 TRBJ2-7
TGTGCCAGCAGTTCCCGATCTGGAAACACCATATATTTT CASSSRSGNTIYF - TRBV28 - TRBJ1-3
TGTGCCAGCAGCTTGCTTGGTACTAGCGGGAGTACAGATACGCAGTATTTT CASSLLGTSGSTDTQYF - TRBV5-6 TRBD2 TRBJ2-3
TGTGCCAGCAGCTTAGAGGGGGGCGCCGGCACAGATACGCAGTATTTT CASSLEGGAGTDTQYF - TRBV7-2 - TRBJ2-3
TGTGCCAGCAGTGTCACAGGGGGGGAGTTCTTC CASSVTGGEFF - TRBV6-1 - TRBJ2-1
TGTGCCAGCAGCTTGACACAACTGAACACTGAAGCTTTCTTT CASSLTQLNTEAFF - TRBV7-2 - TRBJ1-1
TGTGCCAGCAGTGGACAATTGAACACTGAAGCTTTCTTT CASSGQLNTEAFF once TRBV6-1 - TRBJ1-1
TGTGCCAGCAGTGACTCCTCAGGGTTGTATGGCTACACCTTC CASSDSSGLYGYTF - TRBV6-4 - TRBJ1-2
TGTGCCAGCAGTTATCGGGGAGGGGACTATGGCTACACCTTC CASSYRGGDYGYTF - TRBV6-5 - TRBJ1-2
TGTGCCTTCGGGACAGGGGACACCGGGGAGCTGTTTTTT CAFGTGDTGELFF - TRBV10-3 TRBD1 TRBJ2-2
TGTGCCAGCAACCTTAGCGGGGGCCAAGAGACCCAGTACTTC CASNLSGGQETQYF - TRBV6-1 TRBD2 TRBJ2-5
TGTGCCAGCTCACCCACTTCAGGATACGACTATGGCTACACCTTC CASSPTSGYDYGYTF once TRBV18 - TRBJ1-2
TGTGCCAGCAGCTTAGGGGGGACAAATTATGGGAACGAGCAGTTCTTC CASSLGGTNYGNEQFF once TRBV7-2 - TRBJ2-1
TGTGCCAGCAGCGTAGAACCGGGAGCCTACGAGCAGTACTTC CASSVEPGAYEQYF - TRBV9 - TRBJ2-7
TGTGCCAGCACCATGGTACTAGACGAGACCCAGTACTTC CASTMVLDETQYF - TRBV11-2 - TRBJ2-5
TGTGCCAGCAGCTCGGCGGCTCCGAGCGGGCAGTACTTC CASSSAAPSGQYF - TRBV6-1 - TRBJ2-7
TGTGCCAGCTCACCACTCTCCCTCCCCGGGACAGACTATGGCTACACCTTC CASSPLSLPGTDYGYTF - TRBV18 TRBD1 TRBJ1-2
TGTGCCAGCAGCATCCTAAGTGCGGGGACCCAGTACTTC CASSILSAGTQYF - TRBV7-2 - TRBJ2-5
TGTGCCAGCAGCTTAGACACTAGCGGGGGGTTTGCCTCCTACAATGAGCAGTTCTTC CASSLDTSGGFASYNEQFF - TRBV11-2 TRBD2 TRBJ2-1
TGTGCCAGCAGCGTAGCTTGGGGTGGGACTGAAGCTTTCTTT CASSVAWGGTEAFF - TRBV9 - TRBJ1-1
TGTGCCAGCAGTGCAACAGGGTCACTCCCATTTTCACCCCTCCACTTT CASSATGSLPFSPLHF few TRBV6-1 - TRBJ1-6
TGCGCCAGCAGCCAAGAGTGGACAGGCCTCTCCTACGAGCAGTACTTC CASSQEWTGLSYEQYF - TRBV4-3 TRBD1 TRBJ2-7
TGCGCCAGCAGCTTTTGGGACAGGGAGGACATTCAGTACTTC CASSFWDREDIQYF - TRBV5-1 TRBD1 TRBJ2-4
TGCAGCGACCGGACAGGGACATTTCCAGGTGGCTACACCTTC CSDRTGTFPGGYTF - TRBV29-1 TRBD1 TRBJ1-2
TGTGCCAGCAGGAAAGACGGGACAGGGGCTGAAAAACTGTTTTTT CASRKDGTGAEKLFF - TRBV6-1 TRBD1 TRBJ1-4
TGTGCCAGCAGCTTAGCCAGGGAAGGGGAACTGTTTTTT CASSLAREGELFF once TRBV7-2 - TRBJ1-4
TGTGCCAGCGGGGTACTCGGGACAGCGAACACTGAAGCTTTCTTT CASGVLGTANTEAFF - TRBV5-4 TRBD1 TRBJ1-1
TGCGCCAGCAGCCCGGGACTAGCGCTTACCTACGAGCAGTACTTC CASSPGLALTYEQYF - TRBV4-1 TRBD2 TRBJ2-7
TGTGCCAGCTCACCAGCCCCAGACTCTGGAAACACCATATATTTT CASSPAPDSGNTIYF - TRBV18 - TRBJ1-3
TGTGCCAGCAGCTTCTCTGAGAACACTGAAGCTTTCTTT CASSFSENTEAFF once TRBV5-4 - TRBJ1-1